The TCR beta chain under discussion was sequenced for a study of blood T cells in healthy people across ages. The CDR3 extends over 16 amino acids. The V segment lost 6 bases and the J segment 4 bases; nucleotides outside the gene matches: 10. Germline V gene data show CDR1 as MNHNY and CDR2 as SVGAGI (reference sequence). The second PCR ran about 6 to 12 cycles with a sample-barcoded 5' primer and J-beta primers. Each cDNA molecule received a tag from a template-switch adaptor that had 12 random nucleotides. Using its own MiXCR run on the 5' RACE reads, TCRdb lists one record per CDR3 protein. The data hold more than 1,400,000 distinct CDR3 sequences, with 35% to 45% observed a single time.

This chain uses TRBV6-6 with TRBJ2-7; 12 positions match TRBD2. The specimen was blood. This TCR was sampled from a woman aged 18-35 years in good health. The CDR3 loop is CASSFPTSGGGYEQYF. CDR3 DNA: TGTGCCAGCAGCTTTCCGACTAGCGGGGGAGGTTACGAGCAGTACTTC.